This TCR beta chain stems from a study of early T cells in non-severe SARS-CoV-2 infection. Broader study findings: CD4 and private specificities were missed by VDJdb matching, which favored anti-spike CD8 responses.

Researchers tagged individual cDNA molecules with unique molecular identifiers. TCRdb recomputed calls from the 5' RACE reads with MiXCR, one row per CDR3 protein. The repertoire holds some 96,000 distinct CDR3 sequences, with 15% as singletons. V dropped 7 bases and J dropped 5 bases, with 9 bases sitting between them. This CDR3 is built from 12 residues. On this clonotype itself: Its matching antigen is unknown.

The genes are TRBV12-3 or TRBV12-4 and TRBJ2-1; D gene unclear. The clonotype was recovered from an adult who was a healthcare worker with PCR-confirmed SARS-CoV-2 infection or an uninfected control (not recorded which). Sample: whole blood. This chain's CDR3 is CASTTRNNEQFF. DNA of the CDR3: TGTGCCAGCACCACACGAAACAATGAGCAGTTCTTC.